These T cell receptor beta chains were read from a single sample in a study of spatial heterogeneity in lung cancer. TCRdb called the 5' RACE reads again in MiXCR, with one record for every CDR3 protein. This table has 6,500 or so distinct CDR3 sequences, roughly 10% appearing once. The material sequenced was lung tumor tissue, taken at surgery. All receptors derive from a female donor with early-stage non-small cell lung cancer. Each CDR3 is given with its conserved first and last residue. The D gene is left open where the match is weak. Clone size is stated in some rows and not others, as once, few, many or a class when expanded.

clone size: medium-sized; V gene: TRBV23-1; J gene: TRBJ1-5; D gene: NA; CDR3 DNA: TGCGCCAGCACCCCCAGGGCCGAGGCCCAGCCCCAGCATTTT; CDR3 protein: CASTPRAEAQPQHF
clone size: medium-sized; V gene: TRBV20-1; J gene: TRBJ2-3; D gene: TRBD2; CDR3 DNA: TGCAGTGCACCCACCGGGGGGGACCTTTCAGATACGCAGTATTTT; CDR3 protein: CSAPTGGDLSDTQYF
clone size: NA; V gene: TRBV5-1; J gene: TRBJ2-1; D gene: NA; CDR3 DNA: TGCGCCAGCAGCCTGAGGCGGGGCCAGGTTGCTGAGCAGTTCTTC; CDR3 protein: CASSLRRGQVAEQFF
clone size: NA; V gene: TRBV5-1; J gene: TRBJ2-1; D gene: NA; CDR3 DNA: TGCGCCAGCAGCTCGGGGAGCTCCTACAATGAGCAGTTCTTC; CDR3 protein: CASSSGSSYNEQFF
clone size: NA; V gene: TRBV20-1; J gene: TRBJ1-2; D gene: TRBD1; CDR3 DNA: TGCAGTGCTATAAACAGGGGGCAAGGCTATGGCTACACCTTC; CDR3 protein: CSAINRGQGYGYTF
clone size: few; V gene: TRBV4-1; J gene: TRBJ2-1; D gene: TRBD2; CDR3 DNA: TGCGCCAGCAGGCCCTCAGCGGGGGCCTACAATGAGCAGTTCTTC; CDR3 protein: CASRPSAGAYNEQFF
clone size: few; V gene: TRBV18; J gene: TRBJ2-5; D gene: NA; CDR3 DNA: TGTGCCAGCTCCCCGACCGCCGACCAGACCCAGTACTTC; CDR3 protein: CASSPTADQTQYF
clone size: many; V gene: TRBV12-3/TRBV12-4; J gene: TRBJ2-3; D gene: NA; CDR3 DNA: TGTGCCAGCAGTTTAGCCTTATACACAGATACGCAGTATTTT; CDR3 protein: CASSLALYTDTQYF
clone size: few; V gene: TRBV6-2/TRBV6-3; J gene: TRBJ2-3; D gene: NA; CDR3 DNA: TGTGCCAGCAGTTTACCAGATACGCAGTATTTT; CDR3 protein: CASSLPDTQYF
clone size: many; V gene: TRBV18; J gene: TRBJ1-4; D gene: NA; CDR3 DNA: TGTGCCAGCTCACACCACGAGATCTCAACTAATGAAAAACTGTTTTTT; CDR3 protein: CASSHHEISTNEKLFF
clone size: few; V gene: TRBV10-3; J gene: TRBJ2-7; D gene: NA; CDR3 DNA: TGTGCCACCGTGACTGGCTCCTACGAGCAGTACTTC; CDR3 protein: CATVTGSYEQYF
clone size: NA; V gene: TRBV5-4; J gene: TRBJ2-3; D gene: NA; CDR3 DNA: TGTGCCAGCAGCTTGGACCGGACTAGCACAGATACGCAGTATTTT; CDR3 protein: CASSLDRTSTDTQYF
clone size: medium-sized; V gene: TRBV5-4; J gene: TRBJ2-7; D gene: TRBD2; CDR3 DNA: TGTGCCAGCACCAAATCCGGGACTAGCGGGGGGTTATTCTACTTC; CDR3 protein: CASTKSGTSGGLFYF
clone size: medium-sized; V gene: TRBV7-8; J gene: TRBJ1-2; D gene: TRBD1; CDR3 DNA: TGTGCCAGCAGCTTACCCGGACAGGCGGGGTCTGGCTACACCTTC; CDR3 protein: CASSLPGQAGSGYTF
clone size: many; V gene: TRBV10-3; J gene: TRBJ2-7; D gene: NA; CDR3 DNA: TGTGCCATGTGGGCAGGACCACCCTCCTACGAGCAGTACTTC; CDR3 protein: CAMWAGPPSYEQYF
clone size: few; V gene: TRBV5-1; J gene: TRBJ1-5; D gene: NA; CDR3 DNA: TGCGCCAGCAGAAGGGACGGGAATCAGCCCCAGCATTTT; CDR3 protein: CASRRDGNQPQHF
clone size: many; V gene: TRBV20-1; J gene: TRBJ1-1; D gene: NA; CDR3 DNA: TGCAGTGCTTACAGGGTAGGCCCCGTCCACCAGGGAGCTTTCTTT; CDR3 protein: CSAYRVGPVHQGAFF
clone size: NA; V gene: TRBV3-1; J gene: TRBJ1-2; D gene: TRBD1; CDR3 DNA: TGTGCCAGCAGACCCGACGCCACAGGGGGCCGACACTATGGCTACACCTTC; CDR3 protein: CASRPDATGGRHYGYTF
clone size: NA; V gene: TRBV25-1; J gene: TRBJ1-5; D gene: TRBD1; CDR3 DNA: TGTGCCAGCAGTGGAACAGGGGGCAGGTACGGTCAGCCCCAGCATTTT; CDR3 protein: CASSGTGGRYGQPQHF
clone size: NA; V gene: TRBV7-2; J gene: TRBJ2-3; D gene: TRBD2; CDR3 DNA: TGTGCCAGCAGCATGCGGGGGGCCGGGGCAGATACGCAGTATTTT; CDR3 protein: CASSMRGAGADTQYF
clone size: NA; V gene: TRBV5-4; J gene: TRBJ2-1; D gene: TRBD1; CDR3 DNA: TGTGCCAGCAGCTCCCCCCGACAGGGGGCCTACAATGAGCAGTTCTTC; CDR3 protein: CASSSPRQGAYNEQFF
clone size: medium-sized; V gene: TRBV9; J gene: TRBJ1-6; D gene: TRBD1; CDR3 DNA: TGTGCCAGCAGTCTAACGACAGGGAATTCACCCCTCCACTTT; CDR3 protein: CASSLTTGNSPLHF
clone size: many; V gene: TRBV9; J gene: TRBJ2-1; D gene: TRBD1; CDR3 DNA: TGTGCCATTCCGCCGGGACAGGGGCGTAACAATGAGCAGTTCTTC; CDR3 protein: CAIPPGQGRNNEQFF
clone size: few; V gene: TRBV5-1; J gene: TRBJ1-1; D gene: NA; CDR3 DNA: TGCGCCAGCAGCTTGGCCGGCCGAAACACTGAAGCTTTCTTT; CDR3 protein: CASSLAGRNTEAFF
clone size: few; V gene: TRBV28; J gene: TRBJ2-7; D gene: NA; CDR3 DNA: TGTGCCAGCAGGGGGATGGGGCGGACGATCTACGAGCAGTACTTC; CDR3 protein: CASRGMGRTIYEQYF
clone size: few; V gene: TRBV5-4; J gene: TRBJ1-2; D gene: NA; CDR3 DNA: TGTGCCAGCAGCTTGCTAGGGCAAAACTATGGCTACACCTTC; CDR3 protein: CASSLLGQNYGYTF
clone size: NA; V gene: TRBV7-6; J gene: TRBJ2-7; D gene: TRBD1; CDR3 DNA: TGTGCCAGCTCAGGGACAGGGGGCTACGAGCAGTACTTC; CDR3 protein: CASSGTGGYEQYF
clone size: NA; V gene: TRBV10-3; J gene: TRBJ2-1; D gene: TRBD2; CDR3 DNA: TGTGCCATCAATCGTGGGACTAGCAACAATGAGCAGTTCTTC; CDR3 protein: CAINRGTSNNEQFF
clone size: NA; V gene: TRBV10-3; J gene: TRBJ2-7; D gene: NA; CDR3 DNA: TGTGCCATCAGCCTTGGCCCCTCCTACGAGCAGTACTTC; CDR3 protein: CAISLGPSYEQYF
clone size: NA; V gene: TRBV11-2; J gene: TRBJ2-3; D gene: NA; CDR3 DNA: TGTGCCAGCAGCTCGTACACAGATACGCAGTATTTT; CDR3 protein: CASSSYTDTQYF
clone size: NA; V gene: TRBV7-2; J gene: TRBJ2-2; D gene: TRBD1; CDR3 DNA: TGTGCCAGCAGCACGGACAGGGCGAACACCGGGGAGCTGTTTTTT; CDR3 protein: CASSTDRANTGELFF
clone size: NA; V gene: TRBV27; J gene: TRBJ2-7; D gene: TRBD1; CDR3 DNA: TGTGCCAGCTCCCTCACCGGGACAGGGATCTACGAGCAGTACTTC; CDR3 protein: CASSLTGTGIYEQYF
clone size: medium-sized; V gene: TRBV29-1; J gene: TRBJ2-7; D gene: NA; CDR3 DNA: TGCAGCGTTGAAGACGGGGTTACCTACGAGCAGTACTTC; CDR3 protein: CSVEDGVTYEQYF
clone size: medium-sized; V gene: TRBV28; J gene: TRBJ1-6; D gene: NA; CDR3 DNA: TGTGCCAGCAGTTTAGAAGGAATAAATTCACCCCTCCACTTT; CDR3 protein: CASSLEGINSPLHF
clone size: NA; V gene: TRBV4-1; J gene: TRBJ1-5; D gene: NA; CDR3 DNA: TGCGCCAGCAGCCTAGGGGGGGGATATCTAGGGAATCAGCCCCAGCATTTT; CDR3 protein: CASSLGGGYLGNQPQHF
clone size: NA; V gene: TRBV15; J gene: TRBJ2-1; D gene: NA; CDR3 DNA: TGTGCCACCAGCAGAGGGTTGTTCAAGTTCTTC; CDR3 protein: CATSRGLFKFF
clone size: medium-sized; V gene: TRBV4-1; J gene: TRBJ1-6; D gene: NA; CDR3 DNA: TGCGCCAGCAGCCAAGGTTATAATTCACCCCTCCACTTT; CDR3 protein: CASSQGYNSPLHF
clone size: few; V gene: TRBV5-1; J gene: TRBJ2-1; D gene: TRBD2; CDR3 DNA: TGCGCCAGCAGCTTGGTTCTAGCGGGGACCAATGAGCAGTTCTTC; CDR3 protein: CASSLVLAGTNEQFF
clone size: many; V gene: TRBV5-5; J gene: TRBJ2-2; D gene: NA; CDR3 DNA: TGTGCCAGCAGCTTGGGGGTAAACACCGGGGAGCTGTTTTTT; CDR3 protein: CASSLGVNTGELFF
clone size: NA; V gene: TRBV12-3/TRBV12-4; J gene: TRBJ2-5; D gene: TRBD1; CDR3 DNA: TGTGCCAGCAGTTTAAGGGCAGGGGGCCCGCAAGAGACCCAGTACTTC; CDR3 protein: CASSLRAGGPQETQYF
clone size: medium-sized; V gene: TRBV4-2; J gene: TRBJ2-1; D gene: NA; CDR3 DNA: TGTGCCAAACAATTCCAGCGGGTTCCGGCGATGCCATACAATGAGCAGTTCTTC; CDR3 protein: CAKQFQRVPAMPYNEQFF
clone size: NA; V gene: TRBV4-2; J gene: TRBJ2-4; D gene: NA; CDR3 DNA: TGTGCCAGCACCACGGGGGCTAGCAGTGCCAAAAACATTCAGTACTTC; CDR3 protein: CASTTGASSAKNIQYF
clone size: NA; V gene: TRBV20-1; J gene: TRBJ1-5; D gene: NA; CDR3 DNA: TGCAGTGCTCTTCAGGGGATCCAGCCCCAGCATTTT; CDR3 protein: CSALQGIQPQHF
clone size: many; V gene: TRBV7-2; J gene: TRBJ2-2; D gene: NA; CDR3 DNA: TGTGCCAGCAGCTTAGTTCGGGGCCCGGACACCGGGGAGCTGTTTTTT; CDR3 protein: CASSLVRGPDTGELFF
clone size: few; V gene: TRBV18; J gene: TRBJ2-7; D gene: NA; CDR3 DNA: TGTGCCAGCTCACCAAGTTACGGATCCTACGAGCAGTACTTC; CDR3 protein: CASSPSYGSYEQYF
clone size: few; V gene: TRBV10-3; J gene: TRBJ1-2; D gene: TRBD1; CDR3 DNA: TGTGCCATCAGTGTGGGACAGGGACTAGACGGCTACACCTTC; CDR3 protein: CAISVGQGLDGYTF
clone size: medium-sized; V gene: TRBV20-1; J gene: TRBJ2-3; D gene: NA; CDR3 DNA: TGCAGTGCTCGAGAGGTGGCGGATTTCACAGATACGCAGTATTTT; CDR3 protein: CSAREVADFTDTQYF
clone size: NA; V gene: TRBV5-4; J gene: TRBJ2-6; D gene: NA; CDR3 DNA: TGTGCCAGCAGCTTGCCGGGCGCTGGGGCCAACGTCCTGACTTTC; CDR3 protein: CASSLPGAGANVLTF
clone size: NA; V gene: TRBV29-1; J gene: TRBJ1-3; D gene: NA; CDR3 DNA: TGCAGCGCGAGGGAGGGAAACACCATATATTTT; CDR3 protein: CSAREGNTIYF
clone size: NA; V gene: TRBV7-2; J gene: TRBJ1-1; D gene: NA; CDR3 DNA: TGTGCCAGCAGCTTATCAGAGACCCGAGCTTTCTTT; CDR3 protein: CASSLSETRAFF
clone size: NA; V gene: TRBV29-1; J gene: TRBJ2-3; D gene: TRBD2; CDR3 DNA: TGCAGCGGAACGACTAGCGGGGGGACAGATACGCAGTATTTT; CDR3 protein: CSGTTSGGTDTQYF
clone size: medium-sized; V gene: TRBV4-2; J gene: TRBJ2-2; D gene: NA; CDR3 DNA: TGTGCCAGCAGCCAAGTGAAGGAAGCGAACACCGGGGAGCTGTTTTTT; CDR3 protein: CASSQVKEANTGELFF
clone size: many; V gene: TRBV7-9; J gene: TRBJ2-7; D gene: NA; CDR3 DNA: TGTGCCAGCAGCTTAGCAGGGGCCTACGAGCAGTACTTC; CDR3 protein: CASSLAGAYEQYF
clone size: many; V gene: TRBV30; J gene: TRBJ1-2; D gene: TRBD1; CDR3 DNA: TGTGCCTGGCACAGGGGTGGGGATGGCTACACCTTC; CDR3 protein: CAWHRGGDGYTF
clone size: NA; V gene: TRBV11-2; J gene: TRBJ2-7; D gene: NA; CDR3 DNA: TGTGCCAGCAGCTTAGTCGCGGCGGAGCAGTACTTC; CDR3 protein: CASSLVAAEQYF